The next 17 T cell receptor beta chains were all read from a single sample in a study of graft-versus-host responses after intestinal transplantation. Their specific antigens are unknown. Measured with immunoSEQ multiplex PCR; TCRdb has only the in-frame clones, and not every one. The sample has some 86,000 clones; 88% are singletons. The sequences come from unstimulated CD4+ T cells sorted from spleen or lymph node cells, collected before transplant. The receptor set was obtained from a human donor who was the organ donor for an intestinal transplant.

This clone has a single count. This chain links TRBV18 with TRBJ2-3, with 15 bases matching TRBD2. V trimming: 0 bases; J trimming: 4 bases; junction bases outside the gene matches: 2. The CDR3 loop spans 17 amino acids. Germline V gene data show CDR1 as KGHSH and CDR2 as LQKENI. CDR3 coding DNA: TGTGCCAGCTCACCACCCGGACTAGCGGGGGGGGCAGATACGCAGTATTTT. Protein: CASSPPGLAGGADTQYF.

The chain combines TRBV18 with TRBJ2-1, with a possible D match to TRBD2 (6 bases). The CDR3 extends over 14 amino acids. The V gene lost 5 bases and the J gene lost 6 bases, with 14 bases spanning the gap. The germline V gene has CDR1 KGHSH and CDR2 LQKENI. CDR3 protein: CASSSERVVNEQFF. CDR3 DNA: TGTGCCAGCTCATCAGAGCGGGTGGTCAATGAGCAGTTCTTC.

This chain links TRBV11-2 with TRBJ1-2; D is ambiguous. Germline V lookup: CDR1 SGHAT, CDR2 FQNNGV. The V end was cut by 1 base, the J end by 8 bases, with 14 bases between. The CDR3 spans 14 residues. The CDR3 reads CASSLGARVDGYTF. The CDR3 DNA follows: TGTGCCAGCAGCTTAGGAGCCCGGGTTGACGGCTACACCTTC. The full variable domain, completed using reference TRBV11-2 and TRBJ1-2, is EAGVAQSPRYKIIEKRQSVAFWCNPISGHATLYWYQQILGQGPKLLIQFQNNGVVDDSQLPKDRFSAERLKGVDSTLKIQPAKLEDSAVYLCASSLGARVDGYTFGSGTRLTVV.

This chain connects TRBV30 to TRBJ2-5; TRBD1 matches 7 bases. Germline-derived CDR1 and CDR2 are GTSNPN and SVGIG (reference sequence). CDR3 length: 16 amino acids. V gave up 2 bases and J gave up 4 bases; unmatched junction bases: 13. The CDR3 sequence is CAWSYRGTVLIETQYF. The CDR3 DNA sequence: TGTGCCTGGAGTTACCGAGGGACAGTCCTGATAGAGACCCAGTACTTC.

The rearrangement uses TRBV7-9 and TRBJ2-7; tentative D call: TRBD1 (7 bases). This CDR3 contains 17 residues. The germline CDR1 and CDR2 sequences are SEHNR and FQNEAQ (reference sequence). V was pared by 3 bases and J by 1 base, with 19 bases between. The CDR3 nucleotides read TGTGCCAGCAGCTTTCCCACCGCGGGACAGAATTCCTACGAGCAGTACTTC. Its translation: CASSFPTAGQNSYEQYF.

Here the CDR3 DNA reads TGTGCCAGCAGCCTGACAGGGGATCAGCCCCAGCATTTT. Translating gives CASSLTGDQPQHF. The chain uses TRBV7-2 and TRBJ1-5, with 8 bases aligning to TRBD1. Germline-derived CDR1 and CDR2 are SGHTA and FQGNSA. The CDR3 runs to 13 residues. The trim removed 5 bases at V and 5 bases at J, leaving 2 bases unmatched.

The CDR3 is CASRVDRFEGYTF. CDR3 sequence (DNA): TGTGCCAGCAGAGTGGACAGGTTTGAGGGCTACACCTTC. The chain is built from TRBV5-4 and TRBJ1-2, with 7 bases aligning to TRBD1. V was pared by 5 bases and J by 8 bases, with 9 bases of the junction left unmatched. The CDR3 covers 13 residues. Germline V gene lookup returns CDR1 SGHNT and CDR2 YYREEE (reference sequence).

The V and J genes are TRBV11-2 and TRBJ2-7; 13 positions match TRBD2. The CDR3 spans 15 residues. V lost 6 bases and J lost 6; bases outside the gene matches: 8. Germline V gene sequence: CDR1 SGHAT, CDR2 FQNNGV. The CDR3 loop is CASRGLAGRAPEQYF. In nucleotides, the CDR3 is TGTGCCAGCAGGGGACTAGCGGGGAGGGCACCCGAGCAGTACTTC.

The chain is built from TRBV25-1 and TRBJ1-2, with a weak D call TRBD1 (6 bases). The germline V and J ends were trimmed by 3 bases and 8 bases, with 16 bases remaining between them. This CDR3 contains 14 residues. Looked up from germline, CDR1 is MGHDK and CDR2 is SYGVNS. CDR3 DNA sequence: TGTGCCAGCAGTGACGGTCTTGGGACAACGGGCTACACCTTC. Protein: CASSDGLGTTGYTF.

This clone was detected only a few times. DNA of the CDR3: TGTGCCAGCAGTAGCGGGAGTCGAGCCACCGGGGAGCTGTTTTTT. Amino acid sequence: CASSSGSRATGELFF. The chain has TRBV2 and TRBJ2-2; 8 positions match TRBD2. From germline, CDR1 is SNHLY and CDR2 FYNNEI. The CDR3 is made up of 15 amino acids. V shed 5 bases and J 4 bases; nucleotides not matched to a gene: 6.

The chain links TRBV9 to TRBJ1-3; no clear D gene. Trimming took off 4 bases at V and 7 bases at J, with 12 bases between the two ends. Germline assignment: CDR1 SGDLS and CDR2 YYNGEE. The CDR3 is made up of 13 amino acids. CDR3 protein: CASSLRGSNTIYF. CDR3 in DNA: TGTGCCAGCAGCCTTAGAGGGAGTAACACCATATATTTT.

The chain couples TRBV7-2 to TRBJ2-1; 8 nucleotides line up with TRBD2. Germline loops: CDR1 SGHTA, CDR2 FQGNSA. V shed 1 base, J shed 6 bases, and the junction held 5 bases outside the gene matches. CDR3 length: 15 amino acids. The CDR3 loop reads CASSLVRTSSNEQFF. DNA for the CDR3: TGTGCCAGCAGCTTAGTAAGGACTAGCTCCAATGAGCAGTTCTTC.

The chain carries TRBV11-1 and TRBJ2-2; the D gene is possibly TRBD1 (5 bases). CDR3 size: 15 residues. Trimming removed 1 base from V and 4 bases from J, with 10 bases in between. Germline values: CDR1 SGHAT, CDR2 FQDESV (reference sequence). CDR3 DNA: TGTGCCAGCAGCTTAGTAGGGGCGGCCACCGGGGAGCTGTTTTTT. The encoded protein is CASSLVGAATGELFF.

This chain uses TRBV15 with TRBJ2-7; 8 nucleotides line up with TRBD1. V shed 3 bases and J 6 bases; nucleotides not matched to a gene: 10. Germline loops: CDR1 LNHNV, CDR2 YYDKDF (reference sequence). This CDR3 region has 15 residues. The CDR3 protein is CATSRARTGLGEQYF. CDR3 nucleotides: TGTGCCACCAGCAGGGCCAGGACAGGGTTAGGCGAGCAGTACTTC.

The chain has TRBV12-5 and TRBJ2-3, with a possible D match to TRBD2 (6 bases). V lost 5 bases, J lost 6 bases, and 15 bases lay in between. Per the germline V gene, CDR1 is LGHNT and CDR2 is FRNRAP. There are 14 residues in the CDR3. CDR3 residues: CASGVGGRPDTQYF. CDR3 bases: TGTGCTAGTGGTGTTGGAGGGCGACCGGATACGCAGTATTTT. Combining the CDR3 with reference TRBV12-5 and TRBJ2-3 gives the whole variable domain DARVTQTPRHKVTEMGQEVTMRCQPILGHNTVFWYRQTMMQGLELLAYFRNRAPLDDSGMPKDRFSAEMPDATLATLKIQPSEPRDSAVYFCASGVGGRPDTQYFGPGTRLTVL.

The chain uses TRBV5-1 and TRBJ1-2, with a weak D call TRBD1 (6 bases). With 0 bases removed from V and 4 bases from J, the gap between germline ends came to 7 bases. This CDR3 spans 13 amino acids. Germline V gene sequence: CDR1 SGHRS, CDR2 YFSETQ. The CDR3 is CASSLVDSYGYTF. CDR3 nucleotides: TGCGCCAGCAGCTTGGTGGACAGCTATGGCTACACCTTC.

This clone has only one observation. The chain links TRBV18 to TRBJ1-2, with D unclear. This CDR3 region has 13 residues. Trimming took off 1 base at V and 8 bases at J, with 11 bases between the two ends. The germline gives CDR1 KGHSH, CDR2 LQKENI. The CDR3 DNA reads TGTGCCAGCTCACCACTGGACTTGGAGGGCTACACCTTC. Translated: CASSPLDLEGYTF.